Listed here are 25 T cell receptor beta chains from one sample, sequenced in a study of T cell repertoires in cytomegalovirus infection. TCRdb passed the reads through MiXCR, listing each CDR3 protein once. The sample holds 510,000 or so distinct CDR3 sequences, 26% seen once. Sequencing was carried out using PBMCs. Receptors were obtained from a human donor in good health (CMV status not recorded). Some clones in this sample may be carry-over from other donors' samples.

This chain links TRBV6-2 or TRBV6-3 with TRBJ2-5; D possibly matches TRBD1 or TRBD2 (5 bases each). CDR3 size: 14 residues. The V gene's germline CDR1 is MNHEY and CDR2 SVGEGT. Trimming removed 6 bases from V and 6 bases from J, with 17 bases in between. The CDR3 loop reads CASRPNGGEKTQYF. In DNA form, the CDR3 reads TGTGCCAGCAGGCCAAATGGGGGAGAGAAGACCCAGTACTTC.

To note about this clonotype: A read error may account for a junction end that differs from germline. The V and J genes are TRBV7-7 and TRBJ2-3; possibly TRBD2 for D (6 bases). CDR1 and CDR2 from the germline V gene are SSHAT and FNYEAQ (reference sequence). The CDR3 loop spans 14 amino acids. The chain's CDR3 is CASSLSSATDTQYF. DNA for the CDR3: TGTGCTAGCAGCTTATCTAGCGCCACAGATACGCAGTATTTT.

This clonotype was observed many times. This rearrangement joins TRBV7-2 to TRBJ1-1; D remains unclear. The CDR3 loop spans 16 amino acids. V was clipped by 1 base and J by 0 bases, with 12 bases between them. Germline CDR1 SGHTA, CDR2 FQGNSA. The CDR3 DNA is TGTGCCAGCAGCTTAGTCGGGCAGCCTATGAACACTGAAGCTTTCTTT. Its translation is CASSLVGQPMNTEAFF.

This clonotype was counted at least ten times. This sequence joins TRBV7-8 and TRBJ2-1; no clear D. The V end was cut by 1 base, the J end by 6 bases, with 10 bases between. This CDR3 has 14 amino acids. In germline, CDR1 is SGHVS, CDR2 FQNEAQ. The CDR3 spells CASSLEAWGNEQFF. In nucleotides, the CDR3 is TGTGCCAGCAGCTTAGAAGCCTGGGGCAATGAGCAGTTCTTC.

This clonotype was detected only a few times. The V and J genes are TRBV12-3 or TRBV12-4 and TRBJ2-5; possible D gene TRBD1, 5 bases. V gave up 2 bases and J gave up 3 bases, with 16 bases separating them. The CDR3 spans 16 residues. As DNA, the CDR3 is TGTGCCAGCAGTTTATCCTGGCGAGCCAGGGAAGAGACCCAGTACTTC. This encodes CASSLSWRAREETQYF.

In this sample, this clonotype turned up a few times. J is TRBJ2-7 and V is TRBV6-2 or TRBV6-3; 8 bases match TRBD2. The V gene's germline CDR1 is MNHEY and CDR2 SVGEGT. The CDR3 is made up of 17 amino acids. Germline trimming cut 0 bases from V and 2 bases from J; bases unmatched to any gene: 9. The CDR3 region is CASSYSEGTSGAYEQYV. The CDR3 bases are TGTGCCAGCAGTTACTCAGAAGGAACTAGCGGTGCCTACGAGCAGTACGTC.

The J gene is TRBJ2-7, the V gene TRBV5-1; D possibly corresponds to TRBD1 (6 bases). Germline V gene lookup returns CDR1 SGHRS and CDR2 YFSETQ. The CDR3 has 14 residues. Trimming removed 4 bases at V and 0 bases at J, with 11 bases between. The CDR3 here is CASSELGHSYEQYF. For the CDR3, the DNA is TGCGCCAGCAGCGAGCTGGGACACTCCTACGAGCAGTACTTC.

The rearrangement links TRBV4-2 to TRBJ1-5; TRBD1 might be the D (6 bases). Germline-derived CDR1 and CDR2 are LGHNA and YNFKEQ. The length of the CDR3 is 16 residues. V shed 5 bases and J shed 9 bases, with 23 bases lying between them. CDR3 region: CASSETSGTRAGPQHF. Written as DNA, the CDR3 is TGTGCCAGCAGCGAAACTTCCGGGACACGAGCTGGGCCCCAGCATTTT.

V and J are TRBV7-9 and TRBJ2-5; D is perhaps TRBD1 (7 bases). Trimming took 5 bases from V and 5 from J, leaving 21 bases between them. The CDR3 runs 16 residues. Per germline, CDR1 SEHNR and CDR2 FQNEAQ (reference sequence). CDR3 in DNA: TGTGCCAGCAGCCCCGGGCAGGGGGAGACTAGGGAGACCCAGTACTTC. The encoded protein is CASSPGQGETRETQYF. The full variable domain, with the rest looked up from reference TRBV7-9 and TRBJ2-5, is DTGVSQNPRHKITKRGQNVTFRCDPISEHNRLYWYRQTLGQGPEFLTYFQNEAQLEKSRLLSDRFSAERPKGSFSTLEIQRTEQGDSAMYLCASSPGQGETRETQYFGPGTRLLVL.

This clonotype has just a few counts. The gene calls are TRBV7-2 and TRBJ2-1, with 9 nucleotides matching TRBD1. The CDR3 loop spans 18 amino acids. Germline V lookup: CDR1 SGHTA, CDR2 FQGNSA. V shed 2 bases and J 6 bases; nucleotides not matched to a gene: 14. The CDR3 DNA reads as TGTGCCAGCAGCTTAAGGGGTCGACAGGGGGACCTCCTCAATGAGCAGTTCTTC. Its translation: CASSLRGRQGDLLNEQFF.

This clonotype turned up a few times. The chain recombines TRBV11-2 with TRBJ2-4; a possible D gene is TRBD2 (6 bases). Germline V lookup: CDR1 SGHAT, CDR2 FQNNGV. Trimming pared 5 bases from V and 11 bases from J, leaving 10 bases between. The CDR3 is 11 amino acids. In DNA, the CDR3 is TGTGCCAGCAGCACGGGGGTCGTTCAGTACTTC. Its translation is CASSTGVVQYF.

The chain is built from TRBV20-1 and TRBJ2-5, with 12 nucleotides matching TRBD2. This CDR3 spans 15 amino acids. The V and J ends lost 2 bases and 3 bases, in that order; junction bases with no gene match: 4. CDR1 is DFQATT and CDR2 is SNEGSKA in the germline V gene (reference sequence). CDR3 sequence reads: CSARSASGREETQYF. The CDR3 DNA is TGCAGTGCTAGATCGGCTAGCGGGAGGGAAGAGACCCAGTACTTC.

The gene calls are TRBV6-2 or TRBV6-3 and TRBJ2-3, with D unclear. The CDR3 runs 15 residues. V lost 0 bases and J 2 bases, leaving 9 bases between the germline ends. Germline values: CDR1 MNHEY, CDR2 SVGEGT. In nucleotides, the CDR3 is TGTGCCAGCAGTTACTCGTCGACGAACACAGATACGCAGTATTTT. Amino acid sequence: CASSYSSTNTDTQYF.

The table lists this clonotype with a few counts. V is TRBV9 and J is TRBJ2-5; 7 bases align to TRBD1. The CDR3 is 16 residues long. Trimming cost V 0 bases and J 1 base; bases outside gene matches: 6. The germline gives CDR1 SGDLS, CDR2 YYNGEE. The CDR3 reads CASSVGFRDSQETQYF. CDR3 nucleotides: TGTGCCAGCAGCGTAGGATTCCGGGACAGCCAAGAGACCCAGTACTTC.

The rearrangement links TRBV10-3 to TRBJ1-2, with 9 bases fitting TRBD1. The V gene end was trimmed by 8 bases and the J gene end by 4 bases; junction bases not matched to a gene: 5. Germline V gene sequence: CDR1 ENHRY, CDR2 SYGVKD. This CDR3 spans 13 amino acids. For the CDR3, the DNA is TGTGCCATCGGTGGACAGGGGCCCTATGGCTACACCTTC. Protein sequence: CAIGGQGPYGYTF.

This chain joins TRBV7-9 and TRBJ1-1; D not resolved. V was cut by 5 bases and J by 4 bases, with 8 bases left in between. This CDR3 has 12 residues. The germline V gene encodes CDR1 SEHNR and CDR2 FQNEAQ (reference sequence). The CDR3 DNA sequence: TGTGCCAGCAGCCGCGTCAGCACTGAAGCTTTCTTT. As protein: CASSRVSTEAFF.

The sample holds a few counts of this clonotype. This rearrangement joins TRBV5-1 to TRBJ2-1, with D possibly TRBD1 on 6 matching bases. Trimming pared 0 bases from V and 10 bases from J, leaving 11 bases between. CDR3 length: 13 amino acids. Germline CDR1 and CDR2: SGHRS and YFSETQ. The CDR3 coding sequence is TGCGCCAGCAGCTTGGGGGCCGGGACAGAGCAGTTCTTC. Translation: CASSLGAGTEQFF.

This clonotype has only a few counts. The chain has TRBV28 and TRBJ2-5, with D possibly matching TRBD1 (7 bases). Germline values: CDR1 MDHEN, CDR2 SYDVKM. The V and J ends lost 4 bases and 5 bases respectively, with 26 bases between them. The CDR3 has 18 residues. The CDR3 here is CASSYLRGVARSHETQYF. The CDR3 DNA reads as TGTGCCAGCAGTTACCTCAGGGGGGTAGCGCGGTCCCACGAGACCCAGTACTTC.

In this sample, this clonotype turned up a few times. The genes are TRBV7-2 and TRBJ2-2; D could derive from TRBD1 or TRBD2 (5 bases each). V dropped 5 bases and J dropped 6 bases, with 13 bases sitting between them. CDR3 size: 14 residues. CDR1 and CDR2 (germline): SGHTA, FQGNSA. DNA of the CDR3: TGTGCCAGCAGCCTGACCCAGGGAGCCGGGGAGCTGTTTTTT. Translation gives CASSLTQGAGELFF. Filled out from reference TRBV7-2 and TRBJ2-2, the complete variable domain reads GAGVSQSPSNKVTEKGKDVELRCDPISGHTALYWYRQSLGQGLEFLIYFQGNSAPDKSGLPSDRFSAERTGGSVSTLTIQRTQQEDSAVYLCASSLTQGAGELFFGEGSRLTVL.

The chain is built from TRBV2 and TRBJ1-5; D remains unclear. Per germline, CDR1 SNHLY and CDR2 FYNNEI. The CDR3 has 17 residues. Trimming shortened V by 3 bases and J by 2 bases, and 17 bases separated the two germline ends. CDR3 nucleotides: TGTGCCAGCAGTGAGGGTAGAAGCCCGGTGGGCAATCAGCCCCAGCATTTT. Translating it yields CASSEGRSPVGNQPQHF.

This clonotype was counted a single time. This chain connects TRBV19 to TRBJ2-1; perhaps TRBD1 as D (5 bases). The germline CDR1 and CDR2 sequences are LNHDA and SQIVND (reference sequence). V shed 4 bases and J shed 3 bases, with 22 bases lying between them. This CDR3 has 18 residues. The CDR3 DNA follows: TGTGCCAGTAGTACCCCCTCAGGGTTTGGGTTTTTCTACAATGAGCAGTTCTTC. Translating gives CASSTPSGFGFFYNEQFF. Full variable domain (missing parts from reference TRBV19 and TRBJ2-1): DGGITQSPKYLFRKEGQNVTLSCEQNLNHDAMYWYRQDPGQGLRLIYYSQIVNDFQKGDIAEGYSVSREKKESFPLTVTSAQKNPTAFYLCASSTPSGFGFFYNEQFFGPGTRLTVL.

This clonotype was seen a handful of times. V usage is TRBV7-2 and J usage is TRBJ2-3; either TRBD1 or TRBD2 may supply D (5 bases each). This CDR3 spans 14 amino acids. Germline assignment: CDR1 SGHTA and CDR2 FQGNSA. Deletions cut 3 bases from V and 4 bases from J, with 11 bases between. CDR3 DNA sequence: TGTGCCAGCAGCTTTAGGCAGGGACCAGATACGCAGTATTTT. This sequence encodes CASSFRQGPDTQYF.

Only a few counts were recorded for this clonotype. The CDR3 DNA reads TGTGCCAGCAGTGGGGTCCGGGGAGCTGTCGACGAGCAGTACGTC. Its protein product is CASSGVRGAVDEQYV. The chain combines TRBV6-1 with TRBJ2-7, with D possibly being TRBD2 (5 bases). CDR1 and CDR2 from the germline V gene are MNHNS and SASEGT. CDR3 length: 15 amino acids. V was cut by 4 bases and J by 5 bases, with 18 bases left in between.

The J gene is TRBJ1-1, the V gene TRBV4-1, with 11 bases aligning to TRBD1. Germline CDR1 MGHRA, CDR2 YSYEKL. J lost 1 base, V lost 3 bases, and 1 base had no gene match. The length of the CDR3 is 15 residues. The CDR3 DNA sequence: TGCGCCAGCAGCCAGGGACAGGGGGGGAACACTGAAGCTTTCTTT. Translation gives CASSQGQGGNTEAFF.

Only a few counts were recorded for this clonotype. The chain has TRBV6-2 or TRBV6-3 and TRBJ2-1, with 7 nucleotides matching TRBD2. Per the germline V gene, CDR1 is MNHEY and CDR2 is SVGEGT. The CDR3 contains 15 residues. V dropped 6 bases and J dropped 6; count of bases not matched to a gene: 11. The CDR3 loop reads CASRSLAGVSNEQFF. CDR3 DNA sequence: TGTGCCAGCAGAAGCCTTGCGGGAGTGAGCAATGAGCAGTTCTTC.